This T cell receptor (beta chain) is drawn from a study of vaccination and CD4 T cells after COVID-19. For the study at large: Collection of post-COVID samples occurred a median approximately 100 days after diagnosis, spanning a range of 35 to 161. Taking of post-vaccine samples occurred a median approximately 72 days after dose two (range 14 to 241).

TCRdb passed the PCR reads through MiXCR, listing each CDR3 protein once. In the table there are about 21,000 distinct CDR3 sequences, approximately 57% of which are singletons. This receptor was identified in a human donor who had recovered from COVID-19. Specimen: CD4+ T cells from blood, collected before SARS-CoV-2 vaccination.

The CDR3 DNA reads as TGTGCCAGCAGCGAGGATCAGGCCTACGAGCAGTACTTC. Its protein is CASSEDQAYEQYF. The rearrangement links TRBV5-4 to TRBJ2-7; D is uncertain. The CDR3 loop spans 13 amino acids. Germline lookup yields CDR1 SGHNT and CDR2 YYREEE (reference sequence). V was clipped by 4 bases and J by 2 bases, with 10 bases between them. Supplemented by reference TRBV5-4 and TRBJ2-7, the full variable domain reads ETGVTQSPTHLIKTRGQQVTLRCSSQSGHNTVSWYQQALGQGPQFIFQYYREEENGRGNFPPRFSGLQFPNYSSELNVNALELDDSALYLCASSEDQAYEQYFGPGTRLTVT.